This TCR beta chain appears in the sequencing data of a study of T-cell reconstitution after alpha-beta-depleted transplantation in children. The sample holds many counts of this clonotype. Its antigen is currently unknown. The TCRbeta library incorporated unique molecular identifiers. TCRdb reprocessed the PCR reads with MiXCR, giving one entry per CDR3 protein. The sample lists 120,000 to 150,000 distinct CDR3 sequences; about 8.8% were seen once. This CDR3 region has 13 residues. Findings and caveats of the study: Diversity and T-cell counts at one year after transplant derived mostly from new T cells. Several hundred rapidly expanded clones from non-depleted graft cells reportedly supplied alpha-beta T cells about two months post-transplant. Some patients showed high day-60 TCRbeta diversity, which derived from surviving recipient T cells and thymic progenitors.

This chain connects TRBV21-1 to TRBJ2-7. TRBV21-1 has pseudogene status. The sample was PBMCs, mostly from graft donor cells, taken 180 days after TCRalphabeta/CD19-depleted stem cell transplant. The TCR comes from a female patient between 2 and 15 years old who had a stem cell transplant for congenital amegakaryocytic thrombocytopenia, so the T cells may come from the graft donor. CDR3 residues: CASSKVGSYEQYF. CDR3 in DNA: TGTGCCAGCAGCAAAGTGGGCAGCTACGAGCAGTACTTC.